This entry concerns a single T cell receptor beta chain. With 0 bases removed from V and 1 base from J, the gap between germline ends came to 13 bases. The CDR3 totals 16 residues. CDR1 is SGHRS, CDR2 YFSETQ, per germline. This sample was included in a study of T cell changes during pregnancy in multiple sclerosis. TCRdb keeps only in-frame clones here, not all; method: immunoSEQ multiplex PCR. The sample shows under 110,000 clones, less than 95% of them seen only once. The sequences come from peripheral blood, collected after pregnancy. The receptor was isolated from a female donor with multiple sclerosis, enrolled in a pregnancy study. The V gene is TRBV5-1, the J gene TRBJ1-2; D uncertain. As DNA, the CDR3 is TGCGCCAGCAGCTTGGAGACCGACATGAATAACTATGGCTACACCTTC. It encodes CASSLETDMNNYGYTF.